These 22 T cell receptor beta chains were all obtained from the same sample, sequenced in a study of blood T cell repertoires in COVID-19. Only in-frame clones appear in the TCRdb table, and some are missing; sequencing was by immunoSEQ multiplex PCR. The sample holds under 200,000 clones, under 90% seen once. Sequencing was carried out using PBMCs or T cells enriched from blood (not recorded which). The receptors were sampled from a man aged 55 to 70 who had recovered from COVID-19.

A word on this clone: This same CDR3 is encoded by further DNA sequences in the sample. The chain recombines TRBV20-1 with TRBJ2-5; D is perhaps TRBD2 (6 bases). The CDR3 extends over 11 amino acids. The germline V and J ends were trimmed by 5 bases and 5 bases, with 9 bases remaining between them. CDR1 and CDR2 (germline): DFQATT, SNEGSKA (reference sequence). As DNA, the CDR3 is TGCAGTGCTGGGACTTCTGAGACCCAGTACTTC. It translates to CSAGTSETQYF.

This chain connects TRBV6-5 to TRBJ2-7, with D possibly TRBD2 on 6 matching bases. This CDR3 is 15 amino acids long. Between the trimmed V and J ends, which lost 5 bases and 4 bases, there was a span of 18 bases. Germline loops: CDR1 MNHEY, CDR2 SVGAGI. Here the CDR3 DNA reads TGTGCCAGCAGTCCCGGACTACTTAGCTCTTACGAGCAGTACTTC. Encoded protein: CASSPGLLSSYEQYF.

This chain uses TRBV10-3 with TRBJ1-2, with 11 bases matching TRBD1. Germline-derived CDR1 and CDR2 are ENHRY and SYGVKD. Unmatched junction bases numbered 5, after V lost 6 bases and J lost 5 bases. The CDR3 extends over 14 amino acids. CDR3 sequence (DNA): TGTGCCATCAGCGGACAGGGGGCCGGTTATGGCTACACCTTC. This gives the protein CAISGQGAGYGYTF.

V gene TRBV11-2 combines with J gene TRBJ2-3; TRBD2 agrees at 14 bases. Germline V CDR1 and CDR2: SGHAT, FQNNGV. This CDR3 spans 19 amino acids. J lost 0 bases, V lost 5 bases, and 10 bases had no gene match. CDR3 protein: CASSASGLAGAPSTDTQYF. CDR3 coding DNA: TGTGCCAGCAGCGCCTCGGGACTAGCGGGGGCACCTAGCACAGATACGCAGTATTTT.

The chain employs TRBV7-3 and TRBJ1-1; D is perhaps TRBD1 (6 bases). Per germline, CDR1 SGHTA and CDR2 FQGTGA. V was shortened by 7 bases and J by 10 bases, with 16 bases between the two germline ends. CDR3 length equals 12 residues. In DNA form, the CDR3 reads TGTGCCAGCAAAGGGAGAGGGGGTCTAGCTTTCTTT. Its protein is CASKGRGGLAFF.

This chain's CDR3 is CASSLAGGQGEETQYF. Written as DNA, the CDR3 is TGTGCCAGCAGCTTGGCAGGTGGACAGGGAGAAGAGACCCAGTACTTC. The genes are TRBV5-6 and TRBJ2-5, with 8 bases identical to TRBD1. With V trimmed by 0 bases and J by 3 bases, 7 bases remained unmatched. The CDR3 has 16 residues. Germline CDR1 reads SGHDT; CDR2 reads YYEEEE.

The chain links TRBV13 to TRBJ1-3; D might be TRBD1 (5 bases). The CDR3 extends over 14 amino acids. The V end was cut by 3 bases, the J end by 0 bases, with 6 bases between. Per germline, CDR1 PRHDT and CDR2 FYEKMQ (reference sequence). This CDR3 is CASSFGGSGNTIYF. As DNA, the CDR3 is TGTGCCAGCAGCTTCGGGGGCTCTGGAAACACCATATATTTT.

The chain has TRBV4-2 and TRBJ2-7; TRBD1 matches at 11 bases. The CDR3 is made up of 15 amino acids. In germline, CDR1 is LGHNA, CDR2 YNFKEQ. Trimming took 5 bases from V and 4 from J; bases not matched to a gene: 7. CDR3 residues: CASSKPDRGLYEQYF. The CDR3 DNA sequence: TGTGCCAGCAGCAAGCCGGACAGGGGGCTATACGAGCAGTACTTC.

V and J are TRBV28 and TRBJ1-5, with D perhaps matching TRBD1 (5 bases). Germline CDR1 and CDR2: MDHEN and SYDVKM. The CDR3 is 15 residues long. The V gene lost 4 bases and the J gene lost 4 bases, with 14 bases spanning the gap. CDR3 region: CASSSIGGDNQPQHF. The CDR3 DNA follows: TGTGCCAGCAGTTCAATTGGGGGGGATAATCAGCCCCAGCATTTT.

The chain has TRBV7-8 and TRBJ1-2; D unclear. Germline V gene data show CDR1 as SGHVS and CDR2 as FQNEAQ. The V end lost 0 bases, the J end lost 4 bases, and 9 bases lay between the germline ends. This CDR3 is 14 amino acids long. As DNA, the CDR3 is TGTGCCAGCAGCTTAGCGCGAGCCTTCTATGGCTACACCTTC. It translates to CASSLARAFYGYTF.

The chain carries TRBV28 and TRBJ1-1; TRBD1 aligns across 8 bases. The J segment lost 4 bases and the V segment lost 5 bases, leaving 6 bases of the junction unmatched. The CDR3 is made up of 14 amino acids. In germline, CDR1 is MDHEN, CDR2 SYDVKM. The CDR3 nucleotides read TGTGCCAGCAGTATTGGACAGGGAGTCACTGAAGCTTTCTTT. It specifies CASSIGQGVTEAFF.

The rearrangement links TRBV5-1 to TRBJ1-2; TRBD1 matches at 9 bases. The germline gives CDR1 SGHRS, CDR2 YFSETQ. CDR3 length: 13 amino acids. Germline trimming cut 4 bases from V and 12 bases from J; bases unmatched to any gene: 10. The CDR3 nucleotides are TGCGCCAGCAGCCTGGAACCGGGACAGGGACACACCTTC. Translating it yields CASSLEPGQGHTF.

The V gene is TRBV7-2, the J gene TRBJ2-3; perhaps TRBD2 as D (6 bases). Germline loops: CDR1 SGHTA, CDR2 FQGNSA. V lost 1 base and J lost 0, with 11 bases in between. The CDR3 has 16 residues. CDR3 in amino acids: CASSLVGGTSTDTQYF. The CDR3 region has the DNA TGTGCCAGCAGCTTAGTAGGAGGGACTAGCACAGATACGCAGTATTTT.

This clone came up once. CDR3 DNA sequence: TGCGCCAGCAGCACGACAGGGGAGACGAACACTGAAGCTTTCTTT. Amino acid sequence: CASSTTGETNTEAFF. The gene calls are TRBV5-1 and TRBJ1-1; the match to TRBD1 covers 8 bases. Per the germline V gene, CDR1 is SGHRS and CDR2 is YFSETQ. The CDR3 spans 15 residues. With 4 bases clipped from V and 1 base from J, the junction kept 6 bases outside the gene matches.

The V gene is TRBV7-6, the J gene TRBJ2-2; a possible D gene is TRBD2 (6 bases). Between the trimmed V and J ends, which lost 8 bases and 2 bases, there was a span of 15 bases. This CDR3 has 15 residues. CDR1 and CDR2 from the germline V gene are SGHVS and FNYEAQ. CDR3 loop: CASAGGLSNTGELFF. The CDR3 nucleotides are TGTGCCAGCGCAGGAGGGTTAAGTAACACCGGGGAGCTGTTTTTT.

The rearrangement links TRBV18 to TRBJ2-2; 8 bases match TRBD1. Germline lookup yields CDR1 KGHSH and CDR2 LQKENI. This CDR3 is built from 16 residues. V trimming: 1 base; J trimming: 1 base; junction bases outside the gene matches: 2. CDR3 loop: CASSPRTGGNTGELFF. The CDR3 DNA reads as TGTGCCAGCTCACCACGAACAGGGGGGAACACCGGGGAGCTGTTTTTT.

The chain is built from TRBV28 and TRBJ2-5, with 8 bases lining up with TRBD1. V gave up 2 bases and J gave up 5 bases; unmatched junction bases: 4. CDR1 is MDHEN, CDR2 SYDVKM, per germline. The CDR3 is 14 residues long. For the CDR3, the DNA is TGTGCCAGCAGTTTAGCGGACAGGGTGGAGACCCAGTACTTC. Amino acid sequence: CASSLADRVETQYF. Together with reference TRBV28 and TRBJ2-5, the CDR3 gives the full variable domain: DVKVTQSSRYLVKRTGEKVFLECVQDMDHENMFWYRQDPGLGLRLIYFSYDVKMKEKGDIPEGYSVSREKKERFSLILESASTNQTSMYLCASSLADRVETQYFGPGTRLLVL.

The rearrangement uses TRBV19 and TRBJ2-1, with D hard to call. CDR1 is LNHDA and CDR2 is SQIVND in the germline V gene (reference sequence). The CDR3 covers 14 residues. V was trimmed by 1 base and J by 8 bases, leaving 12 bases between them. In nucleotides, the CDR3 is TGTGCCAGTAGTATAGGTTACTACGGTGATGAGCAGTTCTTC. Its protein product is CASSIGYYGDEQFF.

The chain couples TRBV3-1 (or the pseudogene TRBV3-2) to TRBJ2-7; 9 nucleotides match TRBD2. The V segment lost 4 bases and the J segment 6 bases; nucleotides outside the gene matches: 19. The germline V gene has CDR1 LGHDT and CDR2 YNNKEL (reference sequence). The CDR3 consists of 18 residues. The CDR3 DNA is TGTGCCAGCAGCCCCCAGGTGGCTAGCGGGATACAAATCGGCGAGCAGTACTTC. Protein: CASSPQVASGIQIGEQYF.

This clone was detected only once. The CDR3: CASSQAYSYEQYF. In DNA form, the CDR3 reads TGTGCCAGCAGCCAAGCTTACTCTTACGAGCAGTACTTC. The chain carries TRBV14 and TRBJ2-7; no reliable D call. The germline V gene encodes CDR1 SGHDN and CDR2 FVKESK. With 1 base removed from V and 4 bases from J, the gap between germline ends came to 8 bases. The CDR3 runs 13 residues.

Written as DNA, the CDR3 is TGTGCCAGCAACCCTAGCGGGGGAGGCGAGACCCAGTACTTC. Amino acid sequence: CASNPSGGGETQYF. V gene TRBV7-2 combines with J gene TRBJ2-5; 10 bases match TRBD2. V was pared by 7 bases and J by 5 bases, with 7 bases of the junction left unmatched. The CDR3 spans 14 residues. CDR1 SGHTA and CDR2 FQGNSA come from the germline V gene.

The V gene is TRBV28, the J gene TRBJ2-1; 13 nucleotides match TRBD2. With V trimmed by 7 bases and J by 7 bases, 7 bases remained unmatched. This CDR3 comprises 15 residues. In germline, CDR1 is MDHEN, CDR2 SYDVKM. The CDR3 DNA follows: TGTGCCAGCACAACGGGACTAGCGGGATTAAATGAGCAGTTCTTC. Encoded protein: CASTTGLAGLNEQFF.